Sequencing of this TCR beta chain was carried out in a study of blood T cells in healthy people across ages. This clonotype was counted only a few times. Primers used in a second PCR of about 6 to 11 cycles were a sample-barcoded 5' primer and a J-beta primer mix. Any given sample supplied a minimum of 3 million CDR3-containing paired-end reads. TCRdb reprocessed the 5' RACE reads via MiXCR and lists one record per CDR3 protein. The repertoire includes about 1.7 million distinct CDR3 sequences, roughly 27% of them detected once, and roughly 8% sits in the top ten. The origin of this receptor is a young woman in good health. Sequenced sample: blood.

The CDR3: CASSFGGGASSEQFF. The CDR3 DNA reads as TGCGCCAGCAGCTTTGGCGGGGGGGCGTCAAGTGAGCAGTTCTTC. The chain carries TRBV5-1 and TRBJ2-1; 9 positions agree with TRBD2. The trim removed 2 bases at V and 9 bases at J, leaving 9 bases unmatched. This CDR3 is 15 amino acids long. The germline V gene has CDR1 SGHRS and CDR2 YFSETQ.